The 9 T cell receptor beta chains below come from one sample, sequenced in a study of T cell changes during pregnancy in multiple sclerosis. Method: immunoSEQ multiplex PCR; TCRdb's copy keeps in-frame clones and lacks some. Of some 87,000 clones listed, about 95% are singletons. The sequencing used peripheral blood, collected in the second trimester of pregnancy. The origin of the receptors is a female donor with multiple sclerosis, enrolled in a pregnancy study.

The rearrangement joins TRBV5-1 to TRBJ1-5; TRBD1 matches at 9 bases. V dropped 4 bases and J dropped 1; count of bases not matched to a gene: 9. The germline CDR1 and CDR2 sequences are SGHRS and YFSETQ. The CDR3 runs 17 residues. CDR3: CASSPETGGSSNQPQHF. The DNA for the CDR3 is TGCGCCAGCAGCCCGGAAACAGGGGGCTCGAGCAATCAGCCCCAGCATTTT.

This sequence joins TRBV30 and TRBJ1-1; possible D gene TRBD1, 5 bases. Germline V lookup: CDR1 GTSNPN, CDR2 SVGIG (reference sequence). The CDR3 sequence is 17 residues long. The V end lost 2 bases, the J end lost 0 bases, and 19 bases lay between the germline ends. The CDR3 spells CAWSPTRTSTMNTEAFF. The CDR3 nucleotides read TGTGCCTGGAGTCCCACCCGGACAAGTACCATGAACACTGAAGCTTTCTTT.

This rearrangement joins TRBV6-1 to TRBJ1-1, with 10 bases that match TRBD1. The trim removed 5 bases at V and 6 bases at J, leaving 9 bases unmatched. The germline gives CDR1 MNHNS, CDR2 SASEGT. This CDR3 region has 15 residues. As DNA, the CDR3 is TGTGCCAGCAGTAGGCGACAGGGGGCGGGGGCTGAAGCTTTCTTT. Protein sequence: CASSRRQGAGAEAFF.

CDR3 residues: CASSQAVGSYEQYF. CDR3 DNA sequence: TGTGCCAGCAGCCAGGCGGTAGGCTCCTACGAGCAGTACTTC. The rearrangement joins TRBV14 to TRBJ2-7; D remains ambiguous. In germline, CDR1 is SGHDN, CDR2 FVKESK. V lost 3 bases and J lost 0, with 9 bases in between. CDR3 length: 14 residues.

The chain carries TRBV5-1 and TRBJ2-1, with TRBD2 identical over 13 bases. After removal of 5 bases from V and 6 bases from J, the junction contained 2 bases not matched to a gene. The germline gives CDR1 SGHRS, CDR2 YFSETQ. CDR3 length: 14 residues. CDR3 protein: CASSRLAGGNEQFF. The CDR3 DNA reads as TGCGCCAGCAGTAGACTAGCGGGAGGCAATGAGCAGTTCTTC.

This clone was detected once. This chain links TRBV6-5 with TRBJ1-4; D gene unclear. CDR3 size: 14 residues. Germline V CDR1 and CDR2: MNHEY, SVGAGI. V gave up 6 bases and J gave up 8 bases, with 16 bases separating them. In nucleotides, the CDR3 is TGTGCCAGCAGCCCCCGAGGATCAAGAGAAAAACTGTTTTTT. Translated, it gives CASSPRGSREKLFF.

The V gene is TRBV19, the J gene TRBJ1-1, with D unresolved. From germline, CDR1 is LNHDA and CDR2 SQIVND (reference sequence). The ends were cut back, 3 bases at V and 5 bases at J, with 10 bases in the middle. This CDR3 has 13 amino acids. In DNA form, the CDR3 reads TGTGCCAGTAGTATGAGTTTTGCTACTGAAGCTTTCTTT. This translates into CASSMSFATEAFF.

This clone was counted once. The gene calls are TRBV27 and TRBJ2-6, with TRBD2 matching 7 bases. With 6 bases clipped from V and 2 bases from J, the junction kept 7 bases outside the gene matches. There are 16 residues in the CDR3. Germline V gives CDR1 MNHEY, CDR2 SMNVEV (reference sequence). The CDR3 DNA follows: TGTGCCAGCAGAAGAGCGGGGCGGACTGGGGCCAACGTCCTGACTTTC. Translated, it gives CASRRAGRTGANVLTF.

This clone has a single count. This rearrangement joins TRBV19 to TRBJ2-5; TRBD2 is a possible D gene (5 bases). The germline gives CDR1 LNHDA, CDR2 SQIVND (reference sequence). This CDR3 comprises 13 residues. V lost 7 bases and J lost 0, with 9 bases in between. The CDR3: CASTRGNQETQYF. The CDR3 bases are TGTGCCAGTACTCGAGGGAACCAAGAGACCCAGTACTTC.